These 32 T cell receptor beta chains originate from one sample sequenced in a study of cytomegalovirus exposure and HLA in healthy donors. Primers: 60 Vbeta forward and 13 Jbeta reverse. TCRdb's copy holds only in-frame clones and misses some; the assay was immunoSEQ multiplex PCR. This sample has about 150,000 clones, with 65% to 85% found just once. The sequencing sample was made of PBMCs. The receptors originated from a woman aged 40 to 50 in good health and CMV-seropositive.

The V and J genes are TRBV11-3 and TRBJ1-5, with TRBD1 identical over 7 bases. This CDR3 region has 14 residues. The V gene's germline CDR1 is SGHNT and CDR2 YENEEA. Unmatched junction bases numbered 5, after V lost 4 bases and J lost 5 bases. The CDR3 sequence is CASSSPDRDQPQHF. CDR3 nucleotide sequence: TGTGCCAGCAGCTCCCCTGACAGGGATCAGCCCCAGCATTTT.

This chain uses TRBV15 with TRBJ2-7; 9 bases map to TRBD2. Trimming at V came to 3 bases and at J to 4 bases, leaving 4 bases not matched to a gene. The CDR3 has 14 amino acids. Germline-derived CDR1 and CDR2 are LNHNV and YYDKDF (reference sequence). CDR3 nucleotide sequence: TGTGCCACCAGCAGGAGTAGCGGGGGATACGAGCAGTACTTC. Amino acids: CATSRSSGGYEQYF.

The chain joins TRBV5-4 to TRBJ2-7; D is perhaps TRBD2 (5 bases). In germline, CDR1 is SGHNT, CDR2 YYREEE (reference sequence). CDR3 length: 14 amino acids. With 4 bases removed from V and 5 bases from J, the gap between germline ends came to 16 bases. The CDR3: CASSQRLFGDEQYF. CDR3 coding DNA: TGTGCCAGCAGCCAAAGGCTCTTCGGGGACGAGCAGTACTTC.

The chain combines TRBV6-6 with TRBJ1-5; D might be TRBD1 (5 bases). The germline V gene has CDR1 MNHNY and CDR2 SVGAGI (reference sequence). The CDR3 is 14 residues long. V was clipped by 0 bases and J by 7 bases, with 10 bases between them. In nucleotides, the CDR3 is TGTGCCAGCAGTTACTCGTTGGGGGGGCAGCCCCAGCATTTT. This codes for CASSYSLGGQPQHF.

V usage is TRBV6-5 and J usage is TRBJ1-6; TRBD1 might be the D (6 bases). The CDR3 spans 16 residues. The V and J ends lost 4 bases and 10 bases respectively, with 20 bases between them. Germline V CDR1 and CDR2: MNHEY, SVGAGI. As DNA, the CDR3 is TGTGCCAGCAGTTCATATACCGGGACAAGAGAGTCACCCCTCCACTTT. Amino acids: CASSSYTGTRESPLHF.

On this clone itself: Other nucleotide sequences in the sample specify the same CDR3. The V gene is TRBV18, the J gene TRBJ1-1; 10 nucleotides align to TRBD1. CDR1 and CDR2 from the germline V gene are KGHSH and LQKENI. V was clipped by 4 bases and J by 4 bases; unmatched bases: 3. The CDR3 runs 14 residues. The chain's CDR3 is CASSLDRGLTEAFF. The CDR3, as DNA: TGTGCCAGCTCACTAGACAGGGGGCTCACTGAAGCTTTCTTT. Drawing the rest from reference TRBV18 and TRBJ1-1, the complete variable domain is NAGVMQNPRHLVRRRGQEARLRCSPMKGHSHVYWYRQLPEEGLKFMVYLQKENIIDESGMPKERFSAEFPKEGPSILRIQQVVRGDSAAYFCASSLDRGLTEAFFGQGTRLTVV.

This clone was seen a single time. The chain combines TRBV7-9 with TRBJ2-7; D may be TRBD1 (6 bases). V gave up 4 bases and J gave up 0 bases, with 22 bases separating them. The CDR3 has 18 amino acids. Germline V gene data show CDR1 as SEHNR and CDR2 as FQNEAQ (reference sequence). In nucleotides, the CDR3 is TGTGCCAGCAGCTCCAAAGACCGCGCCACAGGGATCTCCTACGAGCAGTACTTC. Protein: CASSSKDRATGISYEQYF.

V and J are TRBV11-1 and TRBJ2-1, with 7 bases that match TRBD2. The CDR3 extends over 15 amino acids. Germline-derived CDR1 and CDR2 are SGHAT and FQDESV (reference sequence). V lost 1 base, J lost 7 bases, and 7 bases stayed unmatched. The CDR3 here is CASSLVAGEGNEQFF. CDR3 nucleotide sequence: TGTGCCAGCAGCTTAGTGGCGGGAGAGGGAAATGAGCAGTTCTTC.

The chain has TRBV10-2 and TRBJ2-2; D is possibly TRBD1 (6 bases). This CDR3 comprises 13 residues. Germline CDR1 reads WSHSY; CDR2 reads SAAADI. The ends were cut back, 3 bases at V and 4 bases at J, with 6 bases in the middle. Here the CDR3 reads CASSEQGTGELFF. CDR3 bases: TGCGCCAGCAGTGAACAGGGCACCGGGGAGCTGTTTTTT.

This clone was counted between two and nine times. The CDR3 DNA is TGTGCCAGCAGTGACGAAGCGGGAGGGCTTGATGAGCAGTTCTTC. Protein: CASSDEAGGLDEQFF. This chain uses TRBV6-4 with TRBJ2-1, with 10 bases fitting TRBD2. Trimming removed 2 bases from V and 8 bases from J; junction bases left unmatched: 6. The CDR3 totals 15 residues. Germline V gene data show CDR1 as MRHNA and CDR2 as SNTAGT.

CDR3 protein: CASSIRDNSYEQYF. CDR3 in DNA: TGTGCCAGTAGTATTCGAGACAACTCCTACGAGCAGTACTTC. This chain links TRBV19 with TRBJ2-7; D is ambiguous. V dropped 3 bases and J dropped 0 bases, with 9 bases sitting between them. The germline gives CDR1 LNHDA, CDR2 SQIVND (reference sequence). The CDR3 extends over 14 amino acids.

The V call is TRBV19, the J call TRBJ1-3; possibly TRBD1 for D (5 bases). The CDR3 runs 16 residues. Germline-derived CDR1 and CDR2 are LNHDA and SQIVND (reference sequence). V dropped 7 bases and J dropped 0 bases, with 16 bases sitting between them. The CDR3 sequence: CASIDRRKNSGNTIYF. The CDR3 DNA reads TGTGCCAGTATAGACAGACGAAAAAACTCTGGAAACACCATATATTTT.

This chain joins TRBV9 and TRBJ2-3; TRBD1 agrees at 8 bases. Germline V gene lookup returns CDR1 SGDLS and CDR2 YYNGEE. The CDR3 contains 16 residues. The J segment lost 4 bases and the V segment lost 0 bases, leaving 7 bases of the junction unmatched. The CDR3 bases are TGTGCCAGCAGCGTAGCCGGACAGGGAATTGCAGATACGCAGTATTTT. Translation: CASSVAGQGIADTQYF. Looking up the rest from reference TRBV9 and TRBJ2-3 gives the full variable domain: DSGVTQTPKHLITATGQRVTLRCSPRSGDLSVYWYQQSLDQGLQFLIQYYNGEERAKGNILERFSAQQFPDLHSELNLSSLELGDSALYFCASSVAGQGIADTQYFGPGTRLTVL.

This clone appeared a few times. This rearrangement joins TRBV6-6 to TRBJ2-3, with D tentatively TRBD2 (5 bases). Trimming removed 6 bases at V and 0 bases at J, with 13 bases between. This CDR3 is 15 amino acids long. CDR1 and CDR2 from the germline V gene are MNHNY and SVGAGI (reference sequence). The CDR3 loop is CASRGWTWSTDTQYF. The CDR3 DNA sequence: TGTGCCAGCAGGGGCTGGACTTGGAGCACAGATACGCAGTATTTT.

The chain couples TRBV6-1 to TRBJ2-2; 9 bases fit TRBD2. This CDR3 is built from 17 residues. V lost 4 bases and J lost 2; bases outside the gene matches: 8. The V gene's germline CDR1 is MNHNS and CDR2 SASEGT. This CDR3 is CASSVVAGEVNTGELFF. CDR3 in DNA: TGTGCCAGCAGTGTGGTAGCGGGAGAGGTCAACACCGGGGAGCTGTTTTTT.

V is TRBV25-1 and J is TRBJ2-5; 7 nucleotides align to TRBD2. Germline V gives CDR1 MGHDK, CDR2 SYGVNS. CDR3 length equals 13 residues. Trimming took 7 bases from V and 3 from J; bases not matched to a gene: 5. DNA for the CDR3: TGTGCCAGCATGTTAAGCGGGAAAGAGACCCAGTACTTC. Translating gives CASMLSGKETQYF.

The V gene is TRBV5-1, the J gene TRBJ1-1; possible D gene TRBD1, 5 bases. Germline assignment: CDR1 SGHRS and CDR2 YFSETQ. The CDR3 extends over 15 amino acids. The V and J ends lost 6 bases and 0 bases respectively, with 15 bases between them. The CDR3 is CASTLGGKLNTEAFF. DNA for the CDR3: TGCGCCAGCACCCTGGGGGGTAAATTGAACACTGAAGCTTTCTTT.

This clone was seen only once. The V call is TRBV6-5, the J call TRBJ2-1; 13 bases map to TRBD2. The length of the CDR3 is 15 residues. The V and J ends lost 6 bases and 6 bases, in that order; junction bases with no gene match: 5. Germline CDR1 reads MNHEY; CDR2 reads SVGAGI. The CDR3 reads CASRRLAGGINEQFF. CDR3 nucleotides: TGTGCCAGCAGGCGACTAGCGGGAGGTATCAATGAGCAGTTCTTC.

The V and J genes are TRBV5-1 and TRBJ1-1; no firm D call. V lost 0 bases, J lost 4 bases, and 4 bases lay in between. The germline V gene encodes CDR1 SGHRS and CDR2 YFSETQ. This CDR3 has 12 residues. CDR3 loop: CASSLGATEAFF. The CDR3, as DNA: TGCGCCAGCAGCTTGGGGGCCACTGAAGCTTTCTTT. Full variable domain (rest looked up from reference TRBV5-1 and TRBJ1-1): KAGVTQTPRYLIKTRGQQVTLSCSPISGHRSVSWYQQTPGQGLQFLFEYFSETQRNKGNFPGRFSGRQFSNSRSEMNVSTLELGDSALYLCASSLGATEAFFGQGTRLTVV.

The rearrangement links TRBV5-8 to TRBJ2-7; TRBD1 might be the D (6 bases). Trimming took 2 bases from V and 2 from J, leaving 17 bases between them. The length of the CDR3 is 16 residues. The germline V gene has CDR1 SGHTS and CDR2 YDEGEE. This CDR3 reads CASSLRGGSLAYEQYF. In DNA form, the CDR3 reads TGTGCCAGCAGCTTACGAGGGGGTAGCCTCGCCTACGAGCAGTACTTC.

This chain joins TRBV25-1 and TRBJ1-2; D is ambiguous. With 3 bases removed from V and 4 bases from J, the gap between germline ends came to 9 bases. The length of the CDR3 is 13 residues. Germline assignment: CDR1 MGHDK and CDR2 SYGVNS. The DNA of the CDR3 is TGTGCCAGCAGTGAGTTAGGGAGCTATGGCTACACCTTC. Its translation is CASSELGSYGYTF.

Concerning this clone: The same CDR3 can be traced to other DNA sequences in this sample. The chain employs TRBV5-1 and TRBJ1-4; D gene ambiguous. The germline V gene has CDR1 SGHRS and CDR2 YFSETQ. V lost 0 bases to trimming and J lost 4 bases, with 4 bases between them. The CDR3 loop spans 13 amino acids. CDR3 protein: CASSLGVNEKLFF. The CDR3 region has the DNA TGCGCCAGCAGCTTGGGAGTTAATGAAAAACTGTTTTTT.

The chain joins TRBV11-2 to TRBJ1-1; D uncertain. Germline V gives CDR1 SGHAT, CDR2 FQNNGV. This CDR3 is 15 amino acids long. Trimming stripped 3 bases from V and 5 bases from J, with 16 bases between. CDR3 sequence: CASSFESPGWTEAFF. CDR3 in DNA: TGTGCCAGCAGCTTCGAGTCTCCCGGGTGGACTGAAGCTTTCTTT.

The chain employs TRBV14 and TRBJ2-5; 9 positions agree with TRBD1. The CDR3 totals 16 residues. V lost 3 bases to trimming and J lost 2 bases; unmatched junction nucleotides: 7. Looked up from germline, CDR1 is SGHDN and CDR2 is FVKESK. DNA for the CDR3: TGTGCCAGCAGCCAGAACAGGGGGCCCCCACAAGAGACCCAGTACTTC. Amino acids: CASSQNRGPPQETQYF. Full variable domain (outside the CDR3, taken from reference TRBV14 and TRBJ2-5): EAGVTQFPSHSVIEKGQTVTLRCDPISGHDNLYWYRRVMGKEIKFLLHFVKESKQDESGMPNNRFLAERTGGTYSTLKVQPAELEDSGVYFCASSQNRGPPQETQYFGPGTRLLVL.

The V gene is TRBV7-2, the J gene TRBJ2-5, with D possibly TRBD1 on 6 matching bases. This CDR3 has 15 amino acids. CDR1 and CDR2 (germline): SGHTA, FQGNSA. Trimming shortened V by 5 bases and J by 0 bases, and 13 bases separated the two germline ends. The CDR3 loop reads CASSVGQLYQETQYF. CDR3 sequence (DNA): TGTGCCAGCAGCGTGGGACAATTGTACCAAGAGACCCAGTACTTC.

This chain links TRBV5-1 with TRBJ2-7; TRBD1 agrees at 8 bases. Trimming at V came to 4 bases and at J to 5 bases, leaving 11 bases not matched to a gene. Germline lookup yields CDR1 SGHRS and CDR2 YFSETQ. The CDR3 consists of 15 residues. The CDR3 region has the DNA TGCGCCAGCAGCCAAAGCGGACAGGGCCCCCACGAGCAGTACTTC. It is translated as CASSQSGQGPHEQYF.

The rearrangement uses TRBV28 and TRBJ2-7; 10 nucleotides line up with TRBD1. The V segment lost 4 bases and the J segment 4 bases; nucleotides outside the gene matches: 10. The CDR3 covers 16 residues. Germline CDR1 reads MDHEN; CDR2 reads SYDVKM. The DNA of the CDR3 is TGTGCCAGCAGTTCCTTATCGACAGGGGGCATTTACGAGCAGTACTTC. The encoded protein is CASSSLSTGGIYEQYF.

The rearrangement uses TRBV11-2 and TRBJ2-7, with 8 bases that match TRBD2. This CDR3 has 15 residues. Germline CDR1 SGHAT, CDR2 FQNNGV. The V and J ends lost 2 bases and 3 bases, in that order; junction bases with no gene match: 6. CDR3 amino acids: CASSLYGRELYEQYF. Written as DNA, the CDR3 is TGTGCCAGCAGCTTATACGGGAGGGAACTCTACGAGCAGTACTTC.

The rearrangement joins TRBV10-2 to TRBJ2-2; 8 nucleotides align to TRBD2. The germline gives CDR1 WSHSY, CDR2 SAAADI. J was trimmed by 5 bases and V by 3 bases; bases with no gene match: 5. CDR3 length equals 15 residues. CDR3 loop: CASSERPGGTGELFF. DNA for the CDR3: TGCGCCAGCAGTGAACGGCCGGGGGGGACCGGGGAGCTGTTTTTT.

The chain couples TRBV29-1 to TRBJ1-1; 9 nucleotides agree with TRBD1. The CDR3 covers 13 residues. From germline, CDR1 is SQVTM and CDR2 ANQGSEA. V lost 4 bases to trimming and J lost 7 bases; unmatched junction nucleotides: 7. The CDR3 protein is CSVAETGGSEAFF. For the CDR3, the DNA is TGCAGCGTTGCTGAAACAGGGGGCAGTGAAGCTTTCTTT.

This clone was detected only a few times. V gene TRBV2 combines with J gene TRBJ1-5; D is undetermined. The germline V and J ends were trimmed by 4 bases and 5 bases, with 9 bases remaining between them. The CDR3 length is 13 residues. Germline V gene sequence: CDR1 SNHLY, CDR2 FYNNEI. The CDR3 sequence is CASSVGRDQPQHF. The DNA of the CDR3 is TGTGCCAGCAGTGTGGGCCGAGATCAGCCCCAGCATTTT. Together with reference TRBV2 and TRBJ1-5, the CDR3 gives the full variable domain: EPEVTQTPSHQVTQMGQEVILRCVPISNHLYFYWYRQILGQKVEFLVSFYNNEISEKSEIFDDQFSVERPDGSNFTLKIRSTKLEDSAMYFCASSVGRDQPQHFGDGTRLSIL.

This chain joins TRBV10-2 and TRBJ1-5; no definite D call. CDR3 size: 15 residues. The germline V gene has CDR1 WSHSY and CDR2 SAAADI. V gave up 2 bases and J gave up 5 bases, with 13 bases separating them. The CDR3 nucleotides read TGCGCCAGCAGTGAGGCGGCAGCAATGGATCAGCCCCAGCATTTT. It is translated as CASSEAAAMDQPQHF.